What follows are 28 T cell receptor beta chains derived from one specimen sequenced in a study of tumor and adjacent non-tumor tissue in lung cancer. No cell sorting was done before RNA was extracted from the tissue. The normal lung tissue was taken more than 3 cm from the tumor edge. TCRbeta libraries were built with three rounds of nested PCR, modified from ARM-PCR. TCRdb analysed the multiplex PCR reads with MiXCR anew, one entry per CDR3 protein. The profile covers around 57,000 distinct CDR3 sequences, with around two thirds appearing a single time and 25% to 35% taken by the ten largest. The sample comprised distant non-tumor lung tissue. All receptors derive from a man aged 70-80 years with non-small cell lung cancer.

The chain joins TRBV12-3 or TRBV12-4 to TRBJ2-1; D possibly corresponds to TRBD1 (6 bases). V was shortened by 4 bases and J by 0 bases, with 28 bases between the two germline ends. The CDR3 totals 21 residues. As DNA, the CDR3 is TGTGCCAGCAGTTCTAACGGGGCCGGGACACAATCCAAAAGCTCCTACAATGAGCAGTTCTTC. It codes for CASSSNGAGTQSKSSYNEQFF.

This clonotype showed up many times. The genes are TRBV28 and TRBJ2-3, with D perhaps matching TRBD2 (5 bases). The CDR3 loop spans 14 amino acids. From germline, CDR1 is MDHEN and CDR2 SYDVKM. Trimming removed 3 bases at V and 7 bases at J, with 14 bases between. The CDR3 region is CASSFPGSGYTQYF. In DNA, the CDR3 is TGTGCCAGCAGTTTTCCGGGGTCTGGGTATACGCAGTATTTT.

This chain links TRBV30 with TRBJ2-7; no clear D. Germline V gene sequence: CDR1 GTSNPN, CDR2 SVGIG (reference sequence). The CDR3 has 15 amino acids. Trimming removed 2 bases from V and 1 base from J, with 15 bases in between. The CDR3 coding sequence is TGTGCCTGGAGTACGGAGCAAGGTGTATCCTACGAGCAGTACTTC. Protein: CAWSTEQGVSYEQYF.

As concerns this clonotype: One end of the junction is discordant with germline, which a read error may explain. The V call is TRBV7-9, the J call TRBJ1-4; tentative D call: TRBD1 (6 bases). The germline CDR1 and CDR2 sequences are SEHNR and FQNEAQ (reference sequence). The CDR3 totals 14 residues. The CDR3 loop reads CTSSPTIQGEKLFF. CDR3 in DNA: TGTACCAGCAGCCCCACCATACAGGGTGAAAAACTGTTTTTT.

In the case of this clonotype: A much larger clone is a single base away; this may be a read error. The V and J genes are TRBV6-5 and TRBJ1-2, with unresolved D. The V end lost 5 bases, the J end lost 2 bases, and 9 bases lay between the germline ends. CDR3 length: 13 residues. Germline V gene sequence: CDR1 MNHEY, CDR2 SVGAGI. CDR3 loop: CASSLMGNYGYTF. CDR3 coding DNA: TGTGCCAGCAGTCTCATGGGGAACTATGGCTACACCTTC.

Remarks on this clonotype: A read error may explain this, as a much larger clone is one base away. This chain uses TRBV21-1 with TRBJ2-5; the table's D call TRBD1 went unverified against the DNA. TRBV21-1 is noted as a pseudogene. The CDR3 contains 14 residues. CDR3 coding DNA: TGTGCCAGCAGCAAATGGACATGGGGAGAGACCCAGTACTTC. As protein: CASSKWTWGETQYF.

This sequence joins TRBV28 and TRBJ2-6; D unclear. This CDR3 comprises 15 residues. V lost 5 bases and J 0 bases, leaving 8 bases between the germline ends. Germline V lookup: CDR1 MDHEN, CDR2 SYDVKM. This CDR3 reads CASSPKVSGANVLTF. For the CDR3, the DNA is TGTGCCAGCAGTCCTAAGGTCTCTGGGGCCAACGTCCTGACTTTC. The variable domain in full, with the rest retrieved from reference TRBV28 and TRBJ2-6, is DVKVTQSSRYLVKRTGEKVFLECVQDMDHENMFWYRQDPGLGLRLIYFSYDVKMKEKGDIPEGYSVSREKKERFSLILESASTNQTSMYLCASSPKVSGANVLTFGAGSRLTVL.

CDR3: CASDDIRESVETQYF. The DNA of the CDR3 is TGTGCCAGCGATGATATTCGGGAGAGCGTCGAGACCCAGTACTTC. V gene TRBV2 combines with J gene TRBJ2-5; D is possibly TRBD2 (6 bases). CDR3 length equals 15 residues. Germline V gene lookup returns CDR1 SNHLY and CDR2 FYNNEI. The V end was cut by 8 bases, the J end by 5 bases, with 21 bases between. The full variable domain, rest sourced from reference TRBV2 and TRBJ2-5, is EPEVTQTPSHQVTQMGQEVILRCVPISNHLYFYWYRQILGQKVEFLVSFYNNEISEKSEIFDDQFSVERPDGSNFTLKIRSTKLEDSAMYFCASDDIRESVETQYFGPGTRLLVL.

With regard to this clonotype: The missing conserved phenylalanine or tryptophan at the end of this CDR3 makes a read error likely. This chain links TRBV7-8 with TRBJ2-7, with a weak D call TRBD2 (6 bases). CDR1 SGHVS and CDR2 FQNEAQ come from the germline V gene. V gave up 5 bases and J gave up 7 bases, with 18 bases separating them. This CDR3 is 14 amino acids long. CDR3 sequence (DNA): TGTGCCAGCAGCCCACGGGCGGGGACGCAGGAGCAGTACCTC. Its translation: CASSPRAGTQEQYL.

This clonotype was counted a few times. The genes are TRBV12-3 or TRBV12-4 and TRBJ1-3; tentative D call: TRBD1 (5 bases). The germline V and J ends were trimmed by 3 bases and 4 bases, with 13 bases remaining between them. There are 15 residues in the CDR3. CDR3 nucleotide sequence: TGTGCCAGCAGTTTTAAGAAGCAGGGCGGAAACACCATATATTTT. Translation: CASSFKKQGGNTIYF.

The chain has TRBV29-1 and TRBJ1-1; perhaps TRBD1 as D (6 bases). Germline V gives CDR1 SQVTM, CDR2 ANQGSEA. The CDR3 has 14 residues. For the CDR3, the DNA is TGCAGTGTCAAGGCCGGGGGCGCGAATAGTGAAGCTTTCTTT. It codes for CSVKAGGANSEAFF. The variable domain in full, with the rest retrieved from reference TRBV29-1 and TRBJ1-1, is SAVISQKPSRDICQRGTSLTIQCQVDSQVTMMFWYRQQPGQSLTLIATANQGSEATYESGFVIDKFPISRPNLTFSTLTVSNMSPEDSSIYLCSVKAGGANSEAFFGQGTRLTVV.

Judged by abundance, this clonotype is medium-sized. The chain links TRBV6-1 to TRBJ1-6, with D possibly being TRBD1 (5 bases). Germline CDR1 is MNHNS and CDR2 is SASEGT. V was pared by 5 bases and J by 9 bases, with 17 bases between. There are 15 residues in the CDR3. DNA for the CDR3: TGTGCCAGCAGTTCCCGGGACCCGGGGCGTTCACCCCTCCACTTT. Protein sequence: CASSSRDPGRSPLHF.

On this clonotype: A read error may be the cause here, since a much bigger clone is one base away. This rearrangement joins TRBV10-3 to TRBJ2-1; 12 positions match TRBD1. With V trimmed by 1 base and J by 0 bases, 22 bases remained unmatched. CDR3 size: 24 residues. From germline, CDR1 is ENHRY and CDR2 SYGVKD. In DNA, the CDR3 is TGTGCCATCAGTGAGTGGGACAGGGGGCGGAAGCGGGGTCCACGGACAAGCTCCTACAATGAGCAGTTCTTC. This gives the protein CAISEWDRGRKRGPRTSSYNEQFF.

This clonotype was seen ten or more times. The V call is TRBV5-6, the J call TRBJ2-3, with D perhaps matching TRBD1 (6 bases). V dropped 4 bases and J dropped 6 bases, with 6 bases sitting between them. The CDR3 extends over 11 amino acids. Germline CDR1 and CDR2: SGHDT and YYEEEE. In DNA, the CDR3 is TGTGCCAGCAGCAGGGGGGATACGCAGTATTTT. This gives the protein CASSRGDTQYF.

This clonotype was found a few times. A junction end diverges from the germline sequence, so it may reflect a read error. The rearrangement uses TRBV20-1 and TRBJ2-3, with a weak D call TRBD2 (6 bases). The CDR3 length is 16 residues. The germline gives CDR1 DFQATT, CDR2 SNEGSKA (reference sequence). The CDR3 sequence: CSVRRGASVSTDTQYF. The CDR3 DNA reads TGCAGTGTTAGAAGAGGGGCTAGCGTAAGCACAGATACGCAGTATTTT.

To note about this clonotype: The CDR3 does not end in the conserved phenylalanine or tryptophan, so this is likely a read error. V gene TRBV11-1 combines with J gene TRBJ2-7; D is unresolved. CDR3 length: 14 residues. The germline V gene encodes CDR1 SGHAT and CDR2 FQDESV (reference sequence). The CDR3 DNA follows: TGTGTCAGCAGTTCACTTCCTACCTCCTACGAGCAGTACTCC. The encoded protein is CVSSSLPTSYEQYS.

This clonotype has ten or more counts. This rearrangement joins TRBV7-8 to TRBJ2-5; D unclear. V lost 8 bases and J lost 3, with 16 bases in between. The CDR3 consists of 14 residues. Germline V gene sequence: CDR1 SGHVS, CDR2 FQNEAQ. The CDR3 loop reads CASSSRRPKETQYF. CDR3 DNA sequence: TGTGCCAGCTCCTCGCGCAGACCTAAAGAGACCCAGTACTTC.

The chain uses TRBV5-1 and TRBJ2-3; D gene unclear. V dropped 4 bases and J dropped 4 bases, with 13 bases sitting between them. CDR3 size: 14 residues. The germline V gene encodes CDR1 SGHRS and CDR2 YFSETQ. In nucleotides, the CDR3 is TGCGCCAGCAGCCCAAGTGGAGTAGCAGATACGCAGTATTTT. Its protein is CASSPSGVADTQYF.

A remark on this clonotype: Its ends do not fully match the called genes, so a read error is possible. The rearrangement joins TRBV20-1 to TRBJ2-2; 10 bases match TRBD2. Germline V CDR1 and CDR2: DFQATT, SNEGSKA (reference sequence). This CDR3 spans 15 amino acids. The CDR3, as DNA: TGCTGTGCCCCATTACTAGCGGGGAACACCGGGGAGCTGTGTTTT. This codes for CCAPLLAGNTGELCF.

In the case of this clonotype: Since a much larger clone is just one base distant, this may be a read error. The chain is built from TRBV6-1 and TRBJ2-3; D is perhaps TRBD2 (6 bases). CDR1 and CDR2 (germline): MNHNS, SASEGT. This CDR3 region has 16 residues. The CDR3 loop is CTCTGVPGQYTDTQYF. The CDR3 DNA follows: TGTACCTGCACGGGGGTGCCGGGTCAGTACACAGATACGCAGTATTTT.

The rearrangement links TRBV29-1 to TRBJ2-3; 13 positions agree with TRBD2. With V trimmed by 6 bases and J by 3 bases, 6 bases remained unmatched. CDR1 and CDR2 from the germline V gene are SQVTM and ANQGSEA. CDR3 length: 15 residues. CDR3 DNA: TGCAGCGTCTCACTAGCGGGAGGGATAACAGATACGCAGTATTTT. Amino acid sequence: CSVSLAGGITDTQYF.

J is TRBJ2-5 and V is TRBV28, with D possibly being TRBD1 or TRBD2 (5 bases each). The germline V and J ends were trimmed by 5 bases and 7 bases, with 23 bases remaining between them. CDR3 length equals 16 residues. Germline CDR1 reads MDHEN; CDR2 reads SYDVKM. CDR3 amino acids: CASSPMGARARGTQYF. CDR3 bases: TGTGCCAGCAGTCCCATGGGAGCCAGGGCCAGAGGGACCCAGTACTTC.

In its sample, this clonotype was seen a few times. This CDR3 fails to terminate in the conserved phenylalanine or tryptophan, so it likely reflects a read error. No DNA is shown, since the ends of the CDR3 on it are uncertain; the CDR3 is the one TCRdb lists. V is TRBV11-2 and J is TRBJ2-2; the listed D gene, TRBD1, was not tested against the DNA. In germline, CDR1 is SGHAT, CDR2 FQNNGV. The CDR3 is made up of 15 amino acids, end residues included. CDR3 residues: CASSLLRGSTGELVY.

A note on this clonotype: A much larger clone differs from this one at a single base, so this may be a read error. The chain joins TRBV7-8 to TRBJ1-5, with 7 bases lining up with TRBD1. J was trimmed by 8 bases and V by 8 bases; bases with no gene match: 9. This CDR3 spans 13 amino acids. CDR1 and CDR2 from the germline V gene are SGHVS and FQNEAQ. The CDR3 protein is CASSQGVNKPQHF. The CDR3 DNA is TGTGCCAGCTCTCAGGGGGTAAATAAGCCCCAGCATTTT. The complete variable domain, with remaining parts taken from reference TRBV7-8 and TRBJ1-5, reads GAGVSQSPRYKVAKRGQDVALRCDPISGHVSLFWYQQALGQGPEFLTYFQNEAQLDKSGLPSDRFFAERPEGSVSTLKIQRTQQEDSAVYLCASSQGVNKPQHFGDGTRLSIL.

This clonotype came up once. A clone one base away is much larger, so this may be a read error. The chain employs TRBV6-5 and TRBJ1-5; TRBD1 agrees at 8 bases. Germline V gives CDR1 MNHEY, CDR2 SVGAGI. CDR3 length: 14 amino acids. The CDR3 is CASSKDRGRGPQNF. Here the CDR3 DNA reads TGTGCCAGCAGTAAAGACAGGGGACGGGGGCCCCAGAATTTT.

With respect to this clonotype: At one of its ends the junction is not consistent with the germline gene, which may arise from a read error. The chain uses TRBV11-2 and TRBJ2-3; tentatively, D is TRBD2 (5 bases). The CDR3 is 15 amino acids. Germline lookup yields CDR1 SGHAT and CDR2 FQNNGV. The CDR3 region is CANSLGGMNTDTQYF. The CDR3 bases are TGTGCCAACAGCTTAGGAGGAATGAACACAGATACGCAGTATTTT. The variable domain in full, completed from reference TRBV11-2 and TRBJ2-3, reads EAGVAQSPRYKIIEKRQSVAFWCNPISGHATLYWYQQILGQGPKLLIQFQNNGVVDDSQLPKDRFSAERLKGVDSTLKIQPAKLEDSAVYLCANSLGGMNTDTQYFGPGTRLTVL.

On this clonotype itself: One end of the junction is discordant with germline, which a read error may explain. This chain links TRBV30 with TRBJ1-5; TRBD1 is a possible D gene (5 bases). The CDR3 has 12 amino acids. Germline loops: CDR1 GTSNPN, CDR2 SVGIG (reference sequence). The CDR3 loop reads CARSLQDQPRHF. The DNA for the CDR3 is TGTGCCCGGAGTTTACAGGATCAGCCCCGGCATTTT.

This clonotype has only one observation. This chain uses TRBV29-1 with TRBJ2-1; D not certain. The V end lost 5 bases, the J end lost 12 bases, and 20 bases lay between the germline ends. This CDR3 is 13 amino acids long. CDR1 is SQVTM, CDR2 ANQGSEA, per germline. CDR3 bases: TGCAGCGTTACGCAGGTCAGCGCCCATGGGCAGTTCTTC. It yields the protein CSVTQVSAHGQFF.